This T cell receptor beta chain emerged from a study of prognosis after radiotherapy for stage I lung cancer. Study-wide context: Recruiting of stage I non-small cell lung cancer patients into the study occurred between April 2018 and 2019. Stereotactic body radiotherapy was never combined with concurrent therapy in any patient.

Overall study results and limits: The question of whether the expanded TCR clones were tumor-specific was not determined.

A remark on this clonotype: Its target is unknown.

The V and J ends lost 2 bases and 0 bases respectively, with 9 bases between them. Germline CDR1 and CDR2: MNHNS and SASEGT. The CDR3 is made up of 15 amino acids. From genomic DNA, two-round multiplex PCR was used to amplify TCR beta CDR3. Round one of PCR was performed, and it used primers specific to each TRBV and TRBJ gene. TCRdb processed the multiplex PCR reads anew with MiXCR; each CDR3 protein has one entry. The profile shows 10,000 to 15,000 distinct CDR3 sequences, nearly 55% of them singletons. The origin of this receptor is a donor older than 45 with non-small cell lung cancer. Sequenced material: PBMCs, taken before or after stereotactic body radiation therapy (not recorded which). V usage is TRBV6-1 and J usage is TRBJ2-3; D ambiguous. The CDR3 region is CASSELAQSTDTQYF. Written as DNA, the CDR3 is TGTGCCAGCAGTGAATTAGCACAGAGCACAGATACGCAGTATTTT.